This TCR beta chain came from a study of cytomegalovirus exposure and HLA in healthy donors. Study findings and constraints: A prior analysis recorded that most TCR beta V segments were productive about 90% or about 30% of the time.

With 60 Vbeta and 13 Jbeta primers, the PCR was carried out. Sequencing was performed with immunoSEQ multiplex PCR; in TCRdb, only in-frame clones are kept and a portion is missing. The table shows over 200,000 clones, with over 70% occurring only once. The ends lost 3 bases at V and 4 bases at J; junction bases unmatched: 1. The CDR3 length is 13 residues. Germline values: CDR1 SGHTA, CDR2 FQGNSA. On this clone: Its specificity is not known.

The receptor's source is a woman aged 55-69 years in good health and CMV-seropositive. Material for sequencing was PBMCs. The J gene is TRBJ2-7, the V gene TRBV7-2; 9 nucleotides agree with TRBD2. The CDR3 loop reads CASSFAGGYEQYF. CDR3 DNA: TGTGCCAGCAGCTTCGCGGGGGGGTACGAGCAGTACTTC.